This TCR beta chain was retrieved from a study of shared clonotypes between healthy human individuals. Details on this clone: Antigen unknown. The same CDR3 also results from other DNA sequences found in this sample.

Study-wide results and caveats: Naive subsets usually exceeded memory subsets in estimated richness. Incompleteness in sorted-subset sequencing, despite large depth, was shown by rarefaction. Exclusively blood specimens were collected; tissue repertoires likely differ.

Clones were read by immunoSEQ multiplex PCR, and TCRdb kept only the in-frame ones, dropping some. The sample comprises around 2,000,000 clones, around 96% of which are singletons, and approximately 1.2% rests with the top ten. Trimming took 2 bases from V and 6 from J, leaving 11 bases between them. The CDR3 sequence is 13 residues long. CDR1 is MNHEY, CDR2 SVGAGI, per germline. Naive CD8 cells were CD45RO-negative, positively selected for CCR7, excluding terminally differentiated effector memory CD45RA+ cells. Sequencing input: naive CD8+ T cells sorted from blood. The V gene is TRBV6-5, the J gene TRBJ2-7, with a tentative D call TRBD1 (6 bases). The sequence came from a man younger than 35 in good health. CDR3 protein: CASSYPEGGEQYF. Written as DNA, the CDR3 is TGTGCCAGCAGTTACCCTGAAGGGGGCGAGCAGTACTTC.